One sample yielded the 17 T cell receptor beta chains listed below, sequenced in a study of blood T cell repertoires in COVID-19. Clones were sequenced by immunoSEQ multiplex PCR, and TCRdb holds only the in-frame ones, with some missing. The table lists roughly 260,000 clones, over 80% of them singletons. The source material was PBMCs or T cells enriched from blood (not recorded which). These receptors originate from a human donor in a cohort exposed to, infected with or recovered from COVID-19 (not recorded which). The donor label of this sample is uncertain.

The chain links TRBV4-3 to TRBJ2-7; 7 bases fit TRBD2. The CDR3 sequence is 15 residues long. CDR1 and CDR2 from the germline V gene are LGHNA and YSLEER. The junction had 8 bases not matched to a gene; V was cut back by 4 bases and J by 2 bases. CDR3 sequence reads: CASSPTLGLAYEQYF. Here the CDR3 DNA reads TGCGCCAGCAGCCCTACCCTAGGACTAGCCTACGAGCAGTACTTC.

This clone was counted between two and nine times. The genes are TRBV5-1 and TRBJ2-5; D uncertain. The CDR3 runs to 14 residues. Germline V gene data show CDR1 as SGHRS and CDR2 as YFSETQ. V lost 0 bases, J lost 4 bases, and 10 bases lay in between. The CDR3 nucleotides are TGCGCCAGCAGCTTGGGTGGGCCACGAGAGACCCAGTACTTC. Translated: CASSLGGPRETQYF.

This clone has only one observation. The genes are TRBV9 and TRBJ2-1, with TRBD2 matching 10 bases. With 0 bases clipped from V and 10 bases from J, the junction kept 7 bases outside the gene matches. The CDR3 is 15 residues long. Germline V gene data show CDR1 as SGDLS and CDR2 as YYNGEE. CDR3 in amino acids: CASSVGASGGGEQFF. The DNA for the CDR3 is TGTGCCAGCAGCGTAGGAGCTAGCGGGGGTGGGGAGCAGTTCTTC.

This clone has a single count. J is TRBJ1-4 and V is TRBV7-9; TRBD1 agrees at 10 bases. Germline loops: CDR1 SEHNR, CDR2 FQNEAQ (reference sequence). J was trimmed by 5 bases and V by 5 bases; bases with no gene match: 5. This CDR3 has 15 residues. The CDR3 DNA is TGTGCCAGCAGCAACCGGGGACAGGGGAATGAAAAACTGTTTTTT. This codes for CASSNRGQGNEKLFF.

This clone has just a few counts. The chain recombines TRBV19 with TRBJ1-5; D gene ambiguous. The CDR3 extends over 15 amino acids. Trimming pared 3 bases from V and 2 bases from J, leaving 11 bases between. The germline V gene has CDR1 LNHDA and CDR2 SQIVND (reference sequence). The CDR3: CASSMNLRGNQPQHF. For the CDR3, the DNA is TGTGCCAGTAGTATGAACCTGAGGGGCAATCAGCCCCAGCATTTT.

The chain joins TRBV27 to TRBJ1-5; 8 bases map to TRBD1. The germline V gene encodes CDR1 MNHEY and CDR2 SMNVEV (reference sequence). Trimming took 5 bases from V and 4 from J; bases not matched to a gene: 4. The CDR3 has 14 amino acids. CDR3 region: CASSHRGGNQPQHF. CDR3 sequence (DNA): TGTGCCAGCAGTCACAGGGGGGGAAATCAGCCCCAGCATTTT.

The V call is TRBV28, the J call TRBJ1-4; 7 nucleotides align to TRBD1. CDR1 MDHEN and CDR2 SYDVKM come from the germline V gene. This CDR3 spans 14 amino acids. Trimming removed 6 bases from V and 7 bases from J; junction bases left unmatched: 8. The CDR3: CASRSQGEVEKLFF. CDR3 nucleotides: TGTGCCAGCAGGTCCCAGGGGGAGGTTGAAAAACTGTTTTTT.

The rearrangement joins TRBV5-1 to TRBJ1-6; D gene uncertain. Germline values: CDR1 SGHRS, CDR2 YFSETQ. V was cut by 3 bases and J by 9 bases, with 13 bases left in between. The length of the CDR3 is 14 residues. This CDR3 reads CASSSDTASSPLHF. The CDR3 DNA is TGCGCCAGCAGCTCGGATACAGCCAGTTCACCCCTCCACTTT. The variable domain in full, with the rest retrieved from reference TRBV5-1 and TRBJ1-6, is KAGVTQTPRYLIKTRGQQVTLSCSPISGHRSVSWYQQTPGQGLQFLFEYFSETQRNKGNFPGRFSGRQFSNSRSEMNVSTLELGDSALYLCASSSDTASSPLHFGNGTRLTVT.

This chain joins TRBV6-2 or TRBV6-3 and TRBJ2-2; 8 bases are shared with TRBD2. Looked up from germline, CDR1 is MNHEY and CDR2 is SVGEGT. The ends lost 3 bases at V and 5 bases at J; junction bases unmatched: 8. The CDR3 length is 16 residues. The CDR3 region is CASSYERGLGTGELFF. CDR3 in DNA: TGTGCCAGCAGTTATGAGCGGGGGTTGGGGACCGGGGAGCTGTTTTTT.

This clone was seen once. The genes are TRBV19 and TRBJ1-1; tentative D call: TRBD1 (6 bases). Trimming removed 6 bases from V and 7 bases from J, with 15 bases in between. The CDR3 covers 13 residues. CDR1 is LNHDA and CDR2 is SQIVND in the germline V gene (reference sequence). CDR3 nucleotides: TGTGCCAGTAGCCTAACAGGGCATAGTGAAGCTTTCTTT. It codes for CASSLTGHSEAFF.

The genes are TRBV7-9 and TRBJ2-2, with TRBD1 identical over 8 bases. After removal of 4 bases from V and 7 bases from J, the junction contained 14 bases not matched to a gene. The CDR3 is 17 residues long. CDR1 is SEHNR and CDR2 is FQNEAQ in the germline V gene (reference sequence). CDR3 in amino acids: CASSSGSRGRGGGELFF. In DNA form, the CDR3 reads TGTGCCAGCAGCTCAGGGAGCAGGGGGCGCGGCGGCGGGGAGCTGTTTTTT.

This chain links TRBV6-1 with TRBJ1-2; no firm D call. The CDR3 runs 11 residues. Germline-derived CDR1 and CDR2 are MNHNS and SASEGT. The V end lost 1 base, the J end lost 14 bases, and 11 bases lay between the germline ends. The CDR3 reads CASSEGPRRTF. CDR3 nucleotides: TGTGCCAGCAGTGAAGGTCCGCGCCGTACCTTC.

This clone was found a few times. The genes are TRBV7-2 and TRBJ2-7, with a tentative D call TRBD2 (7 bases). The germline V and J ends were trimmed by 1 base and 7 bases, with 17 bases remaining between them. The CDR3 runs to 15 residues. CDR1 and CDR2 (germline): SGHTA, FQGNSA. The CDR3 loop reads CASSLGGGRLREQYF. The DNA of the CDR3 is TGTGCCAGCAGCTTAGGCGGGGGCCGCCTGAGGGAGCAGTACTTC.

DNA of the CDR3: TGTGCCAGCTCACAGAGACAGGAGGAGCTGTTTTTT. Translated: CASSQRQEELFF. This chain links TRBV18 with TRBJ2-2, with D possibly TRBD1 on 6 matching bases. Trimming stripped 4 bases from V and 10 bases from J, with 10 bases between. The CDR3 is made up of 12 amino acids. Germline CDR1 KGHSH, CDR2 LQKENI. Full variable domain (outside the CDR3, taken from reference TRBV18 and TRBJ2-2): NAGVMQNPRHLVRRRGQEARLRCSPMKGHSHVYWYRQLPEEGLKFMVYLQKENIIDESGMPKERFSAEFPKEGPSILRIQQVVRGDSAAYFCASSQRQEELFFGEGSRLTVL.

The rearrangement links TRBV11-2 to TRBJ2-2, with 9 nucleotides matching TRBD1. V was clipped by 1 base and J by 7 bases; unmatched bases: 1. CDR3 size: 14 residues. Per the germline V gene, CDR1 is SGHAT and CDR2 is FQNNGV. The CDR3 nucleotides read TGTGCCAGCAGCTTAGGACAGGGGGTCGGGGAGCTGTTTTTT. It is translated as CASSLGQGVGELFF.

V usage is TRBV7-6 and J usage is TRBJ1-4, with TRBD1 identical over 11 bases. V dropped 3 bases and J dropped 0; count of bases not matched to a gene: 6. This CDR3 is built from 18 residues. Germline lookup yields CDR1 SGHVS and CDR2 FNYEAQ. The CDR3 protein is CASSLEGTGGSTNEKLFF. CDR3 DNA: TGTGCCAGCAGCTTGGAGGGGACAGGGGGTTCAACTAATGAAAAACTGTTTTTT.

CDR3: CASSLSSWTSLNEQFF. CDR3 coding DNA: TGTGCCAGCAGCTTATCCTCCTGGACTAGCCTAAATGAGCAGTTCTTC. The J gene is TRBJ2-1, the V gene TRBV11-3; 8 bases are shared with TRBD2. This CDR3 region has 16 residues. After removal of 2 bases from V and 7 bases from J, the junction contained 10 bases not matched to a gene. Germline V gene lookup returns CDR1 SGHNT and CDR2 YENEEA.